The 30 T cell receptor beta chains in this list originate from one sample, sequenced in a study of CD4 and CD8 cells across lung adenocarcinoma regions. In TCRdb, the PCR reads were re-called with MiXCR into one record per CDR3 protein. The sample has around 20,000 distinct CDR3 sequences; under 60% are singletons. Sample: CD8+ T cells from the center of a lung tumor. These receptors were taken from a female donor with lung adenocarcinoma. The CD4 and CD8 labels of this study may be unreliable.

Concerning this clonotype: A junction end diverges from the germline sequence, so it may reflect a read error. This chain connects TRBV6-1 to TRBJ2-4, with 8 positions matching TRBD2. The J call may be wrong; the DNA end is better matched by TRBJ2-3. The length of the CDR3 is 16 residues. The germline V gene has CDR1 MNHNS and CDR2 SASEGT. As DNA, the CDR3 is TGTGCCAGCAGTGTGTTGGCGGGGGGAGCCACAGACACGCAGTATTTT. Translation gives CASSVLAGGATDTQYF.

This clonotype has ten or more counts. The rearrangement links TRBV6-1 to TRBJ1-5; TRBD1 agrees at 8 bases. This CDR3 comprises 16 residues. With V trimmed by 6 bases and J by 0 bases, 7 bases remained unmatched. Germline V CDR1 and CDR2: MNHNS, SASEGT. The DNA of the CDR3 is TGTGCCAGCAGGGCGGGGACAGGACATAGCAATCAGCCCCAGCATTTT. Translating it yields CASRAGTGHSNQPQHF.

This chain connects TRBV6-1 to TRBJ2-2; TRBD1 matches 7 bases. V lost 6 bases, J lost 4 bases, and 5 bases stayed unmatched. Germline V CDR1 and CDR2: MNHNS, SASEGT. There are 14 residues in the CDR3. The chain's CDR3 is CASRGTVITGELFF. CDR3 in DNA: TGTGCCAGCAGGGGGACAGTAATCACCGGGGAGCTGTTTTTT.

The rearrangement uses TRBV6-5 and TRBJ1-2; D uncertain. The CDR3 spans 13 residues. Germline CDR1 is MNHEY and CDR2 is SVGAGI. Trimming removed 2 bases at V and 12 bases at J, with 16 bases between. CDR3 region: CASSYKAADKDTF. The CDR3 DNA reads as TGTGCCAGCAGTTACAAGGCAGCCGACAAGGACACCTTC.

Details on this clonotype: One end of the junction is discordant with germline, which a read error may explain. J is TRBJ2-3 and V is TRBV10-3, with D maybe TRBD1 (5 bases). Germline V lookup: CDR1 ENHRY, CDR2 SYGVKD. The CDR3 spans 14 residues. The CDR3 here is CAGRGHLYKETQYF. CDR3 DNA: TGTGCGGGCCGAGGACACCTATACAAAGAGACCCAGTACTTT.

The rearrangement uses TRBV10-1 and TRBJ2-5, with 7 nucleotides matching TRBD2. Looked up from germline, CDR1 is WNHNN and CDR2 is SYGVQD (reference sequence). This CDR3 is 14 amino acids long. CDR3 in DNA: TGCGCGGGCCGCGGGAGCCGTGGCCGAGAGACCCAGTACTTC. Translated: CAGRGSRGRETQYF.

On this clonotype itself: At one of its ends the junction is not consistent with the germline gene, which may arise from a read error. The chain links TRBV6-1 to TRBJ2-3; tentatively, D is TRBD1 (6 bases). Germline assignment: CDR1 MNHNS and CDR2 SASEGT. The CDR3 consists of 17 residues. The CDR3 here is CASIFPRGRISTDMQYF. The CDR3 DNA is TGTGCCAGCATATTCCCCAGGGGCAGAATTAGCACAGATATGCAGTATTTT.

Points on this clonotype: The junction shows a germline mismatch at one end, possibly a read error. The chain employs TRBV6-1 and TRBJ2-3, with 7 bases identical to TRBD2. CDR3 length: 16 amino acids. Germline CDR1 and CDR2: MNHNS and SASEGT. CDR3: CVSREAGFIATDTQYF. CDR3 nucleotides: TGTGTCAGCCGTGAAGCGGGGTTCATTGCCACAGACACGCAGTATTTT.

V and J are TRBV7-2 and TRBJ2-1; the match to TRBD2 covers 14 bases. The J call may not be correct, given that the DNA end is closer to TRBJ2-7. The CDR3 spans 18 residues. In germline, CDR1 is SGHTA, CDR2 FQGNSA. Here the CDR3 DNA reads TGTGCCAGCAGCCTCGGACTAGCGGGAGGACCAATTACCTACGAGCAGTACTTC. Amino acid sequence: CASSLGLAGGPITYEQYF.

There are many counts of this clonotype. The CDR3 nucleotides read TGTGCCAGCAGCTTGGTAGGACTAGCGGGCGAGCAGTTCTTC. Amino acid sequence: CASSLVGLAGEQFF. V gene TRBV7-2 combines with J gene TRBJ2-1; 11 positions agree with TRBD2. CDR3 length: 14 amino acids. After removal of 3 bases from V and 10 bases from J, the junction contained 5 bases not matched to a gene. The germline V gene encodes CDR1 SGHTA and CDR2 FQGNSA.

Details on this clonotype: One end of the junction does not line up with germline, which may come from a read error. The chain combines TRBV6-5 with TRBJ2-1; D remains ambiguous. This CDR3 contains 13 residues. Per the germline V gene, CDR1 is MNHEY and CDR2 is SVGAGI. Here the CDR3 DNA reads TGTGCCAGCAGTTACAACAGCCCGAATGAGCAGTATTTC. Translating it yields CASSYNSPNEQYF.

As concerns this clonotype: An end of the junction differs from the germline gene, which may be a read error. The chain couples TRBV10-3 to TRBJ2-4; either TRBD1 or TRBD2 may fit D (5 bases each). CDR1 and CDR2 (germline): ENHRY, SYGVKD. The CDR3 loop spans 14 amino acids. The CDR3 DNA reads as TGTGCGGGGCCCGGGGAAGGTGAGGGCAACACTCAGTACTTC. Translation gives CAGPGEGEGNTQYF.

J is TRBJ2-5 and V is TRBV6-2 or TRBV6-3, with D unresolved. CDR3 length: 17 residues. V lost 2 bases and J 2 bases, leaving 18 bases between the germline ends. Germline CDR1 MNHEY, CDR2 SVGEGT. The CDR3 loop reads CASSYPATIQKQETQYF. For the CDR3, the DNA is TGTGCCAGCAGTTACCCCGCAACCATACAGAAGCAAGAGACCCAGTACTTC.

Remarks on this clonotype: Compared with germline, one end of the junction differs, possibly owing to a read error. This chain joins TRBV6-1 and TRBJ2-3; D is perhaps TRBD1 (6 bases). The DNA end lines up better with TRBJ2-7; the J call may be wrong. The CDR3 loop spans 15 amino acids. Germline CDR1 reads MNHNS; CDR2 reads SASEGT. DNA for the CDR3: TGTGCCAGCAGCCCTACAGGGTCCGGGGCCTACGTGCAGTACTTC. Translation gives CASSPTGSGAYVQYF.

The chain links TRBV6-1 to TRBJ2-1; D may correspond to TRBD1 or TRBD2 (5 bases each). With 6 bases removed from V and 12 bases from J, the gap between germline ends came to 18 bases. The CDR3 has 13 amino acids. Germline CDR1 reads MNHNS; CDR2 reads SASEGT. The CDR3: CASRDGTKGGQFF. In DNA form, the CDR3 reads TGTGCCAGCAGAGACGGGACGAAAGGAGGGCAGTTCTTC.

The DNA of the CDR3 is TGTGCCAGCAAAACAGGGGGTGTCGAGTCAGATACGCAGTATTTT. Translated, it gives CASKTGGVESDTQYF. The chain recombines TRBV6-1 with TRBJ2-3; 8 bases line up with TRBD1. The CDR3 has 15 residues. J lost 4 bases, V lost 7 bases, and 10 bases had no gene match. Germline V CDR1 and CDR2: MNHNS, SASEGT.

The chain has TRBV6-1 and TRBJ2-1; D ambiguous. The J call is uncertain, as TRBJ2-7 better fits the DNA end. The CDR3 is 13 residues long. Germline CDR1 and CDR2: MNHNS and SASEGT. The DNA for the CDR3 is TGTGCCAGCACTATGACTGGGCCCTACGAGCAGTACTTC. This encodes CASTMTGPYEQYF.

The chain employs TRBV12-3 or TRBV12-4 and TRBJ2-3; 7 nucleotides agree with TRBD1. The junction had 8 bases not matched to a gene; V was cut back by 6 bases and J by 2 bases. The CDR3 is 15 residues long. The CDR3 sequence is CASRRDSRSTDTQYF. The DNA for the CDR3 is TGTGCCAGCAGACGGGACAGCCGGTCCACAGATACGCAGTATTTT.

Concerning this clonotype itself: This may come from a read error, since a much larger clone is one base off. V and J are TRBV4-1 and TRBJ2-3; 11 nucleotides line up with TRBD2. The V gene's germline CDR1 is MGHRA and CDR2 YSYEKL. The CDR3 covers 16 residues. CDR3 DNA: TGCGCCAACAGCCAAGCGGCTAGCGGGGGGCCAGATACGCAGTATTTT. As protein: CANSQAASGGPDTQYF.

As for this clonotype: A clone one base away is much larger, so this may be a read error. The chain carries TRBV10-3 and TRBJ1-6; D gene ambiguous. The CDR3 totals 13 residues. V was clipped by 11 bases and J by 4 bases, with 12 bases between them. Germline V lookup: CDR1 ENHRY, CDR2 SYGVKD. The CDR3 region is CAANKGYNSPLHF. The CDR3 DNA reads TGTGCCGCGAACAAGGGTTATAATTCACCCCTCCACTTT.

This clonotype was recorded many times. The CDR3 nucleotides are TGTGCCAGCAGCTTAGGGCTTGGAGGACCGGGAAACACTGAAGCTTTCTTT. This codes for CASSLGLGGPGNTEAFF. The gene calls are TRBV7-8 and TRBJ1-1; no definite D call. CDR3 length: 17 residues. V dropped 1 base and J dropped 2 bases, with 17 bases sitting between them. Germline V gene data show CDR1 as SGHVS and CDR2 as FQNEAQ.

This clonotype was seen many times. The rearrangement joins TRBV27 to TRBJ2-7; 9 nucleotides line up with TRBD1. V lost 10 bases, J lost 4 bases, and 14 bases stayed unmatched. Germline lookup yields CDR1 MNHEY and CDR2 SMNVEV (reference sequence). The CDR3 has 15 amino acids. The CDR3 sequence is CATRSPGQGYYEQYF. CDR3 nucleotide sequence: TGTGCCACCCGGTCCCCGGGACAGGGTTATTACGAGCAGTACTTC.

In this sample, this clonotype turned up a few times. The chain couples TRBV6-1 to TRBJ1-2, with D possibly matching TRBD1 (6 bases). The CDR3 totals 16 residues. Per germline, CDR1 MNHNS and CDR2 SASEGT. The V gene lost 6 bases and the J gene lost 3 bases, with 20 bases spanning the gap. The chain's CDR3 is CASSSRGAMRDYGYTF. DNA of the CDR3: TGTGCCAGCAGCAGCCGGGGGGCTATGAGAGACTATGGCTACACCTTC.

As concerns this clonotype: One junction end disagrees with the germline gene, perhaps due to a read error. The chain couples TRBV25-1 to TRBJ2-3, with 9 positions matching TRBD2. This CDR3 is 16 amino acids long. Germline V gene lookup returns CDR1 MGHDK and CDR2 SYGVNS. The CDR3 DNA sequence: TGTGCCAGCGGGGGGCGGGGGGGCCGTGGCACAGAGACGCAGTACTTT. Protein: CASGGRGGRGTETQYF.

The table lists this clonotype with a few counts. The CDR3 does not close with the conserved phenylalanine or tryptophan, likely indicating a read error. Because the CDR3's place on the DNA is in doubt, the DNA is left out and the CDR3 is given as listed by TCRdb. CDR3 amino acids: CASSEPLAGEACV. J is TRBJ2-1 and V is TRBV10-1; TRBD2 was called by the table and not checked on the DNA. 13 amino acids form the CDR3, both terminal residues included. Germline CDR1 is WNHNN and CDR2 is SYGVQD (reference sequence).

This chain joins TRBV4-1 and TRBJ1-5; 9 nucleotides match TRBD1. The CDR3 covers 15 residues. The germline gives CDR1 MGHRA, CDR2 YSYEKL. Losses at the gene ends were 1 base for V and 3 bases for J; bases not matched to a gene: 1. In DNA form, the CDR3 reads TGCGCCAGCAGCCAAGGGACAGGGGACAATCAGCCCCAGCATTTT. Its protein is CASSQGTGDNQPQHF.

This chain links TRBV12-3 or TRBV12-4 with TRBJ1-2; no definite D call. This CDR3 is built from 15 residues. The V end lost 3 bases, the J end lost 0 bases, and 11 bases lay between the germline ends. CDR3 sequence reads: CASSLAAAANYGYTF. CDR3 bases: TGTGCCAGCAGTTTGGCCGCGGCAGCTAACTATGGCTACACCTTC.

V gene TRBV20-1 combines with J gene TRBJ2-5; the D gene is possibly TRBD2 (7 bases). This CDR3 spans 14 amino acids. Germline CDR1 DFQATT, CDR2 SNEGSKA (reference sequence). Trimming removed 5 bases from V and 5 bases from J, with 18 bases in between. Written as DNA, the CDR3 is TGCAGTGCTGGTTGGGGGCGGGGGAAGGAGACCCAGTACTTC. It encodes CSAGWGRGKETQYF.

The V gene is TRBV6-5, the J gene TRBJ2-7, with 9 bases that match TRBD2. Per the germline V gene, CDR1 is MNHEY and CDR2 is SVGAGI. V dropped 3 bases and J dropped 3; count of bases not matched to a gene: 6. The CDR3 is made up of 15 amino acids. The CDR3: CASSYLAGENYEQYF. The CDR3 DNA is TGTGCCAGCAGTTATTTAGCGGGAGAAAACTACGAGCAGTACTTC.

V is TRBV11-3 and J is TRBJ1-1, with a tentative D call TRBD1 (5 bases). Germline CDR1 and CDR2: SGHNT and YENEEA. Trimming took 5 bases from V and 1 from J, leaving 14 bases between them. The CDR3 is 15 residues long. The CDR3 loop is CASSLPRGGNTEAFF. The CDR3 DNA follows: TGTGCCAGCAGCCTCCCACGGGGGGGGAACACTGAAGCTTTCTTT.